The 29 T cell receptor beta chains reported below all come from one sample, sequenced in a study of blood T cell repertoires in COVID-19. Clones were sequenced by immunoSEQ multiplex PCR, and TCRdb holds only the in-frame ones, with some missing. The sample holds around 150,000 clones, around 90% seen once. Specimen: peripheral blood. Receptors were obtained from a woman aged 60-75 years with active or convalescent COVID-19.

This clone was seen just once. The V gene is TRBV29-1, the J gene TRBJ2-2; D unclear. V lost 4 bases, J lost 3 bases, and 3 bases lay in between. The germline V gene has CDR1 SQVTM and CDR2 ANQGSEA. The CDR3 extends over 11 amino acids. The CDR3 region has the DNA TGCAGCGTTGCGTACACCGGGGAGCTGTTTTTT. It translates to CSVAYTGELFF.

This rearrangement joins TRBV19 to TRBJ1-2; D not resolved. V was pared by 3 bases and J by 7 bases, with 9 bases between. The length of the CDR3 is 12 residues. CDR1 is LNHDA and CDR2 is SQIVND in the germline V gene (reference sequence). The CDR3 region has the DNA TGTGCCAGTAGTATTTTGGGGAGTGGCTACACCTTC. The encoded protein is CASSILGSGYTF.

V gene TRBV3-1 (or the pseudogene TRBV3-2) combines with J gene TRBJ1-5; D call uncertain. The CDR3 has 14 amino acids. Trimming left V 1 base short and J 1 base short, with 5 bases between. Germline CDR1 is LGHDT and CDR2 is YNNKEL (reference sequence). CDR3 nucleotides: TGTGCCAGCAGCCAAGCCACAAGCAATCAGCCCCAGCATTTT. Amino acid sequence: CASSQATSNQPQHF.

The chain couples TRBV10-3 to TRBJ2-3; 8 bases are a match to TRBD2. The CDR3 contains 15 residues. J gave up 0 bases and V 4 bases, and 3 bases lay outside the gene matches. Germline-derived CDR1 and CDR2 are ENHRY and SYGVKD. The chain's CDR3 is CAISAASGSTDTQYF. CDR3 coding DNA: TGTGCCATCAGTGCAGCTAGCGGGAGCACAGATACGCAGTATTTT.

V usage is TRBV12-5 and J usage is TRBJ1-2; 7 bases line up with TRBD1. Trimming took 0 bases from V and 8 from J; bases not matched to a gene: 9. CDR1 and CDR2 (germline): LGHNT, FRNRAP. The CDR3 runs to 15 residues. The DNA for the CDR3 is TGTGCTAGTGGTTTGGTGACCGGGACAGCGGGCGGCTACACCTTC. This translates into CASGLVTGTAGGYTF.

The CDR3 here is CASRGQAANYGYTF. CDR3 nucleotide sequence: TGTGCCAGTAGGGGACAGGCAGCTAACTATGGCTACACCTTC. The chain employs TRBV19 and TRBJ1-2, with 8 positions matching TRBD1. The germline V gene encodes CDR1 LNHDA and CDR2 SQIVND (reference sequence). Trimming removed 6 bases from V and 0 bases from J; junction bases left unmatched: 3. This CDR3 has 14 amino acids.

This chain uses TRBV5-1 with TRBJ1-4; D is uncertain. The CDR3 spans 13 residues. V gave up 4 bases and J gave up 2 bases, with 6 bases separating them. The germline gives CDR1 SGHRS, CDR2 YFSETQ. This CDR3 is CASSPSTNEKLFF. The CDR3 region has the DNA TGCGCCAGCAGCCCGTCGACTAATGAAAAACTGTTTTTT. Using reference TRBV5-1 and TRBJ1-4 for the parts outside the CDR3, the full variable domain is KAGVTQTPRYLIKTRGQQVTLSCSPISGHRSVSWYQQTPGQGLQFLFEYFSETQRNKGNFPGRFSGRQFSNSRSEMNVSTLELGDSALYLCASSPSTNEKLFFGSGTQLSVL.

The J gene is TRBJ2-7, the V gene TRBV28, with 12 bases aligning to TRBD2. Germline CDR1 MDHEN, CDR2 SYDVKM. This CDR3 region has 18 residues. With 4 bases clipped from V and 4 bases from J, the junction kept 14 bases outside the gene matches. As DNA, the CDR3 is TGTGCCAGCAGTTCCCTAGCCCCTCTAGCGGGGGGGCCTTACGAGCAGTACTTC. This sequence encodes CASSSLAPLAGGPYEQYF.

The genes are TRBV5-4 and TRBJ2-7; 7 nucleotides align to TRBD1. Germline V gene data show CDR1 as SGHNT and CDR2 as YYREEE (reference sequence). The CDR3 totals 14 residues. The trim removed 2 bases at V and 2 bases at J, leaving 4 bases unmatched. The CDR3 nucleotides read TGTGCCAGCAGCTTTTCGACAGGGACCTACGAGCAGTACTTC. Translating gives CASSFSTGTYEQYF.

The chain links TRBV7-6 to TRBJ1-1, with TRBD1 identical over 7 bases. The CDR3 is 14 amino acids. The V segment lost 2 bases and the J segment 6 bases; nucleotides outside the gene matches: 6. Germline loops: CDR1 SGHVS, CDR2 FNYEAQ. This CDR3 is CASSLSQGSSEAFF. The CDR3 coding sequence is TGTGCCAGCAGCTTATCACAGGGGAGCTCTGAAGCTTTCTTT.

CDR3 protein: CAISPGQANSPLHF. DNA of the CDR3: TGTGCCATCAGCCCGGGACAGGCCAATTCACCCCTCCACTTT. The chain carries TRBV10-3 and TRBJ1-6; 8 bases align to TRBD1. CDR3 length: 14 amino acids. Germline-derived CDR1 and CDR2 are ENHRY and SYGVKD. After removal of 6 bases from V and 7 bases from J, the junction contained 5 bases not matched to a gene.

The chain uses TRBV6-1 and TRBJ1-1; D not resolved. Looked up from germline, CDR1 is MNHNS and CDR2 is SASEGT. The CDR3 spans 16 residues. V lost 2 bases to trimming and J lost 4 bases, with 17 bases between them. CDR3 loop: CASSELEGVRSTEAFF. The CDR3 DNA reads TGTGCCAGCAGTGAACTTGAGGGAGTCAGGAGCACTGAAGCTTTCTTT.

CDR3 loop: CASSEVTGAAQYF. CDR3 nucleotides: TGTGCCAGCAGTGAGGTGACAGGGGCGGCCCAGTACTTC. The chain employs TRBV25-1 and TRBJ2-5, with 8 bases matching TRBD1. CDR1 is MGHDK and CDR2 is SYGVNS in the germline V gene. J gave up 9 bases and V 3 bases, and 6 bases lay outside the gene matches. The CDR3 has 13 residues.

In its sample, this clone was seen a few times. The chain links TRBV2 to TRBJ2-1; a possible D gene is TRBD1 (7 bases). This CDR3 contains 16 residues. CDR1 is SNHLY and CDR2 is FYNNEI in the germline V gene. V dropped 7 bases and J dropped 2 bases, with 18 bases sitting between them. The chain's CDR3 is CASITTQGGAYNEQFF. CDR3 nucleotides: TGTGCCAGCATCACCACTCAGGGGGGCGCCTACAATGAGCAGTTCTTC. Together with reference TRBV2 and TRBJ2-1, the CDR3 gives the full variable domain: EPEVTQTPSHQVTQMGQEVILRCVPISNHLYFYWYRQILGQKVEFLVSFYNNEISEKSEIFDDQFSVERPDGSNFTLKIRSTKLEDSAMYFCASITTQGGAYNEQFFGPGTRLTVL.

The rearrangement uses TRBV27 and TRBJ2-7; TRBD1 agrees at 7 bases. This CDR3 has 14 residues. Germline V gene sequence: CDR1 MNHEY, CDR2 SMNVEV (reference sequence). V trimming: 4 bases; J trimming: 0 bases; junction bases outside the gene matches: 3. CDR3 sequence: CASSSRTGSYEQYF. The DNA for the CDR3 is TGTGCCAGCAGTTCGAGGACAGGCTCCTACGAGCAGTACTTC.

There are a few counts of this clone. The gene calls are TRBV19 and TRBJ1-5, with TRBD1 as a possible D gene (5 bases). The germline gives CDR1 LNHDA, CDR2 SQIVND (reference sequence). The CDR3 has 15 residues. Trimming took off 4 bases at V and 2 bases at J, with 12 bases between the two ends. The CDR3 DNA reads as TGTGCCAGTAGTACCCGGGGGAACGGCAATCAGCCCCAGCATTTT. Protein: CASSTRGNGNQPQHF.

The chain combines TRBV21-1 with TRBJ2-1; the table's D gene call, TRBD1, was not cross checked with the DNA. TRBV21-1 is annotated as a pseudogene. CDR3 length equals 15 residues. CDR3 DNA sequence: TGTGCCAGCAGCACTCGGACAGGAATTTACAATGAGCAGTTCTTC. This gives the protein CASSTRTGIYNEQFF.

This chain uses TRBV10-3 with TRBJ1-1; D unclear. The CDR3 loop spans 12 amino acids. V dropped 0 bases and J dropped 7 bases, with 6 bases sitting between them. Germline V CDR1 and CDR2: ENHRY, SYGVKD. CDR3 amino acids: CAISESVGEAFF. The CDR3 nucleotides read TGTGCCATCAGTGAGTCGGTCGGTGAAGCTTTCTTT.

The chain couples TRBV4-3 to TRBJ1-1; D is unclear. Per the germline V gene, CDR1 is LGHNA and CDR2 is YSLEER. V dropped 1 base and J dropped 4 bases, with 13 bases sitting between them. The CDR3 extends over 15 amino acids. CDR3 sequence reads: CASSQVAVTSTEAFF. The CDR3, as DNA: TGCGCCAGCAGCCAAGTGGCGGTAACGAGCACTGAAGCTTTCTTT.

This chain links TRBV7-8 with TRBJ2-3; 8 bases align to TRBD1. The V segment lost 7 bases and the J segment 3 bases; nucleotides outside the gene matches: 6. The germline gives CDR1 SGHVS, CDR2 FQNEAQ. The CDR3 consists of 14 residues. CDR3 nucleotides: TGTGCCAGCACCTTGGACAGGGATACAGATACGCAGTATTTT. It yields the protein CASTLDRDTDTQYF.

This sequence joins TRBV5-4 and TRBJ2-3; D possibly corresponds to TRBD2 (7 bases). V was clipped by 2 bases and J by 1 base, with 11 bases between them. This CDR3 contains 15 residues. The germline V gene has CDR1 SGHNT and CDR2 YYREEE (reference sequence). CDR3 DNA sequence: TGTGCCAGCAGCTTTAGGGGGGGCGGCACAGATACGCAGTATTTT. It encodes CASSFRGGGTDTQYF.

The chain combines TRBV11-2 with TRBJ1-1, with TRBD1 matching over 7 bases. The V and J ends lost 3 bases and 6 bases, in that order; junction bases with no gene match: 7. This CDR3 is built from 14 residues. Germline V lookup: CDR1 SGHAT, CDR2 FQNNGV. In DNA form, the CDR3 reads TGTGCCAGCAGCTTTTACAGGGGAGCCCCTGAAGCTTTCTTT. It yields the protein CASSFYRGAPEAFF.

The CDR3 DNA reads as TGTGCCAGCAGCAAAGTTAGCGGCCTCTCCTACGAGCAGTACTTC. This codes for CASSKVSGLSYEQYF. The gene calls are TRBV21-1 and TRBJ2-7; TRBD2 is the table's D call and was not checked against the DNA. TRBV21-1 is a pseudogene locus. The CDR3 length is 15 residues.

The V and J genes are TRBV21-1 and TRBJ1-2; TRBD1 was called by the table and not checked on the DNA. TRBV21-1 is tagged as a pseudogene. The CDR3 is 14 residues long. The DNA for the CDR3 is TGTGCCAGCAGCAAAATAGGACAGGGAAAGGGCTACACCTTC. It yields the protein CASSKIGQGKGYTF.

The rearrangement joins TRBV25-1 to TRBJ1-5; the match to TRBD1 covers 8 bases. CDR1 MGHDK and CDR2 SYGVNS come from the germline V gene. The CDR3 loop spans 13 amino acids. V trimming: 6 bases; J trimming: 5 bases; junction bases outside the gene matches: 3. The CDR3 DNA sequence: TGTGCCAGCAGAGGACAGGGCGATCAGCCCCAGCATTTT. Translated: CASRGQGDQPQHF. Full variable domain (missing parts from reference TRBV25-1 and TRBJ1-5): EADIYQTPRYLVIGTGKKITLECSQTMGHDKMYWYQQDPGMELHLIHYSYGVNSTEKGDLSSESTVSRIRTEHFPLTLESARPSHTSQYLCASRGQGDQPQHFGDGTRLSIL.

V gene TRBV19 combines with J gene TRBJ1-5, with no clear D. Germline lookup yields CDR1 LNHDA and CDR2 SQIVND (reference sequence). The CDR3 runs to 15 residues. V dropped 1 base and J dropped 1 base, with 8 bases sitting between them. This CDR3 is CASSIASTSNQPQHF. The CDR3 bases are TGTGCCAGTAGTATAGCAAGCACCAGCAATCAGCCCCAGCATTTT.

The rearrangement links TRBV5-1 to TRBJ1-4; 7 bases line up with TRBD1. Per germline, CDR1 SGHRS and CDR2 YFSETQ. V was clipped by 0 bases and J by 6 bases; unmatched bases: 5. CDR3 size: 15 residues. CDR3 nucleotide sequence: TGCGCCAGCAGCTTGGCAGGTCAGGGGGATGAAAAACTGTTTTTT. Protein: CASSLAGQGDEKLFF. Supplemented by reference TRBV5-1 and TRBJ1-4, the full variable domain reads KAGVTQTPRYLIKTRGQQVTLSCSPISGHRSVSWYQQTPGQGLQFLFEYFSETQRNKGNFPGRFSGRQFSNSRSEMNVSTLELGDSALYLCASSLAGQGDEKLFFGSGTQLSVL.

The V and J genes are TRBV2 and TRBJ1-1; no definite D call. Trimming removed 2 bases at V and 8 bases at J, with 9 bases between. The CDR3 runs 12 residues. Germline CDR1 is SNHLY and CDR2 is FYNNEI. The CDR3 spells CASSEYGREAFF. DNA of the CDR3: TGTGCCAGCAGTGAATATGGCAGGGAAGCTTTCTTT.

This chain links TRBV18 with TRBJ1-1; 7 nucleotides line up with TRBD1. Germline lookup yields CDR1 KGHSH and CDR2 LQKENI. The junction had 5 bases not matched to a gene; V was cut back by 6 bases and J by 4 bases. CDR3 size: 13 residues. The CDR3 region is CASSQRQGTEAFF. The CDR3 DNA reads TGTGCCAGCTCCCAAAGACAGGGCACTGAAGCTTTCTTT.